These 24 T cell receptor beta chains were all obtained from the same sample, sequenced in a study of blood T cells in healthy people across ages. With a J-beta primer mix and a sample-barcoded 5' primer, a second PCR ran about 6 to 11 cycles. From the 5' RACE reads, TCRdb called clonotypes with MiXCR, one entry per CDR3 protein. The table shows hundreds of thousands of distinct CDR3 sequences, with approximately 30% occurring only once. The sample taken for sequencing was blood. All receptors come from a woman of 80 years or more in good health.

Notes on this clonotype: The junction differs from germline at one of its ends, possibly a read error. This chain's CDR3 is CAGSKTPGTSSYNEQFF. CDR3 in DNA: TGTGCCGGCAGCAAGACCCCAGGGACCAGCTCCTACAATGAGCAGTTCTTC. The chain uses TRBV7-2 and TRBJ2-1, with D tentatively TRBD1 or TRBD2 (5 bases each). The germline CDR1 and CDR2 sequences are SGHTA and FQGNSA. The CDR3 contains 17 residues.

This sequence joins TRBV5-1 and TRBJ1-1; tentative D call: TRBD1 (6 bases). Trimming shortened V by 0 bases and J by 3 bases, and 9 bases separated the two germline ends. This CDR3 region has 14 residues. Germline V gene data show CDR1 as SGHRS and CDR2 as YFSETQ. The DNA of the CDR3 is TGCGCCAGCAGCTTGGGTAGGGGGGACACTGAAGCTTTCTTT. This codes for CASSLGRGDTEAFF.

This clonotype has ten or more counts. The V and J genes are TRBV28 and TRBJ2-4; maybe TRBD1 (6 bases). The CDR3 is made up of 16 amino acids. CDR1 MDHEN and CDR2 SYDVKM come from the germline V gene. V lost 4 bases and J 0 bases, leaving 13 bases between the germline ends. The CDR3 loop is CASSSPGQLAKNIQYF. CDR3 sequence (DNA): TGTGCCAGCAGTTCTCCGGGACAACTAGCCAAAAACATTCAGTACTTC.

This clonotype was seen repeatedly, ten times or more. This chain connects TRBV10-3 to TRBJ2-1; 13 bases agree with TRBD2. The CDR3 is 16 amino acids. V was clipped by 7 bases and J by 6 bases; unmatched bases: 9. Looked up from germline, CDR1 is ENHRY and CDR2 is SYGVKD. CDR3 DNA sequence: TGTGCCATCACCAACCCGGGACTAGCGGGGTCCAATGAGCAGTTCTTC. Translating gives CAITNPGLAGSNEQFF.

The genes are TRBV7-2 and TRBJ2-3; D unclear. The germline gives CDR1 SGHTA, CDR2 FQGNSA. The length of the CDR3 is 14 residues. Trimming cost V 5 bases and J 1 base, with 10 bases left between them. The CDR3: CASSPYLGTDTQYF. CDR3 bases: TGTGCCAGCAGCCCCTATCTGGGCACAGATACGCAGTATTTT.

The chain links TRBV20-1 to TRBJ2-5; tentative D call: TRBD1 (5 bases). The CDR3 runs to 13 residues. Germline V lookup: CDR1 DFQATT, CDR2 SNEGSKA (reference sequence). V was cut by 7 bases and J by 2 bases, with 14 bases left in between. The CDR3 coding sequence is TGCAGTGTTCAGGGCAGGACGCAAGAGACCCAGTACTTC. Translated: CSVQGRTQETQYF.

This clonotype was found many times. V gene TRBV7-2 combines with J gene TRBJ1-2; D gene uncertain. V lost 6 bases and J 5 bases, leaving 10 bases between the germline ends. This CDR3 contains 12 residues. CDR1 and CDR2 from the germline V gene are SGHTA and FQGNSA. For the CDR3, the DNA is TGTGCCAGCAGTTTAACGGGATATGGCTACACCTTC. Translated: CASSLTGYGYTF.

The CDR3: CASSFAPFSGNTIYF. As DNA, the CDR3 is TGTGCCAGCAGTTTCGCACCTTTCTCTGGAAACACCATATATTTT. The rearrangement uses TRBV6-5 and TRBJ1-3, with D uncertain. The CDR3 has 15 residues. Germline CDR1 and CDR2: MNHEY and SVGAGI. V shed 4 bases and J shed 0 bases, with 10 bases lying between them.

The rearrangement joins TRBV28 to TRBJ2-7, with TRBD2 matching 10 bases. The CDR3 sequence is 14 residues long. V was pared by 7 bases and J by 0 bases, with 3 bases of the junction left unmatched. Germline-derived CDR1 and CDR2 are MDHEN and SYDVKM. CDR3 nucleotides: TGTGCCAGCAATCCTAGCGGGAGCTCCTACGAGCAGTACTTC. Protein: CASNPSGSSYEQYF.

This clonotype was recorded many times. This sequence joins TRBV5-1 and TRBJ2-1, with 7 bases identical to TRBD2. This CDR3 spans 15 amino acids. Germline V gene data show CDR1 as SGHRS and CDR2 as YFSETQ. The ends lost 4 bases at V and 2 bases at J; junction bases unmatched: 6. The CDR3 loop is CASSVSSGAYNEQFF. The CDR3 bases are TGCGCCAGCAGCGTGTCTAGCGGCGCCTACAATGAGCAGTTCTTC.

This clonotype was counted ten times or more. The chain carries TRBV20-1 and TRBJ1-1; tentative D call: TRBD1 (5 bases). V shed 6 bases and J shed 4 bases, with 12 bases lying between them. This CDR3 contains 12 residues. CDR1 DFQATT and CDR2 SNEGSKA come from the germline V gene (reference sequence). DNA of the CDR3: TGCAGTGCAAAGCCTGGGGCCACTGAAGCTTTCTTT. Translating it yields CSAKPGATEAFF.

Ten or more counts support this clonotype. The rearrangement joins TRBV5-5 to TRBJ1-2; 8 positions match TRBD1. The V and J ends lost 0 bases and 4 bases, in that order; junction bases with no gene match: 2. CDR1 and CDR2 (germline): SGHKS, YYEKEE (reference sequence). This CDR3 is built from 14 residues. CDR3 sequence: CASSLVGQAYGYTF. CDR3 in DNA: TGTGCCAGCAGCTTGGTGGGACAGGCCTATGGCTACACCTTC.

This clonotype came up many times. The junction departs from the called germline gene at one end, perhaps through a read error. The rearrangement links TRBV5-1 to TRBJ2-3; 11 bases are shared with TRBD2. This CDR3 region has 15 residues. Germline V CDR1 and CDR2: SGHRS, YFSETQ. The CDR3 protein is CASSLAGGSTDTQYF. The CDR3 region has the DNA TGTGCCAGCAGCCTAGCGGGGGGCAGCACAGATACGCAGTATTTT.

Points on this clonotype: Since a much larger clone is just one base distant, this may be a read error. The gene calls are TRBV5-1 and TRBJ2-5; D perhaps matches TRBD2 (7 bases). Germline V gene lookup returns CDR1 SGHRS and CDR2 YFSETQ. The CDR3 runs to 13 residues. The germline V and J ends were trimmed by 7 bases and 11 bases, with 21 bases remaining between them. CDR3 region: CASSRGAVNEQYF. The CDR3 nucleotides are TGCGCCAGCTCCCGGGGGGCGGTTAATGAGCAGTACTTC.

This clonotype was observed at least ten times. The CDR3 coding sequence is TGTGCCAGCACCCGACAGGGGGCTTCCTACGAGCAGTACTTC. This sequence encodes CASTRQGASYEQYF. This chain connects TRBV6-5 to TRBJ2-7, with TRBD1 matching over 10 bases. V was pared by 7 bases and J by 1 base, with 4 bases of the junction left unmatched. The length of the CDR3 is 14 residues. The germline gives CDR1 MNHEY, CDR2 SVGAGI.

There are many counts of this clonotype. This sequence joins TRBV6-2 or TRBV6-3 and TRBJ2-7; tentative D call: TRBD1 (6 bases). V gave up 4 bases and J gave up 3 bases, with 13 bases separating them. The CDR3 contains 14 residues. CDR1 and CDR2 (germline): MNHEY, SVGEGT. CDR3 sequence (DNA): TGTGCCAGCAGTTTTACAGGGACGTACTACGAGCAGTACTTC. Translated: CASSFTGTYYEQYF.

This sequence joins TRBV19 and TRBJ2-1; TRBD1 matches at 7 bases. CDR3 size: 14 residues. V gave up 7 bases and J gave up 4 bases; unmatched junction bases: 7. Looked up from germline, CDR1 is LNHDA and CDR2 is SQIVND (reference sequence). CDR3 bases: TGTGCCAGTACAACAGGGGACGGGTACAATGAGCAGTTCTTC. Translation gives CASTTGDGYNEQFF.

This clonotype was observed at least ten times. The J gene is TRBJ1-4, the V gene TRBV5-6; D gene ambiguous. V was clipped by 4 bases and J by 4 bases, with 17 bases between them. Germline-derived CDR1 and CDR2 are SGHDT and YYEEEE. CDR3 length equals 16 residues. CDR3 sequence (DNA): TGTGCCAGCAGCGGAGGACGGGGAGTGAGTAATGAAAAACTGTTTTTT. Translating it yields CASSGGRGVSNEKLFF.

This clonotype turned up a few times. The rearrangement joins TRBV6-6 to TRBJ1-2; 7 bases line up with TRBD1. CDR1 is MNHNY and CDR2 is SVGAGI in the germline V gene (reference sequence). The junction had 1 base not matched to a gene; V was cut back by 6 bases and J by 0 bases. The length of the CDR3 is 13 residues. Here the CDR3 DNA reads TGTGCCAGCAGACAGGGGACTAACTATGGCTACACCTTC. It is translated as CASRQGTNYGYTF.

This clonotype came up many times. V gene TRBV20-1 combines with J gene TRBJ2-5; D assignment may be TRBD1 or TRBD2 (6 bases each). The V end was cut by 4 bases, the J end by 4 bases, with 10 bases between. Germline loops: CDR1 DFQATT, CDR2 SNEGSKA (reference sequence). This CDR3 spans 12 amino acids. This CDR3 is CSAKRGVETQYF. In DNA form, the CDR3 reads TGCAGTGCTAAAAGGGGGGTAGAGACCCAGTACTTC.

A few counts support this clonotype. The V and J genes are TRBV6-2 or TRBV6-3 and TRBJ1-5, with D possibly being TRBD1 (6 bases). CDR1 and CDR2 from the germline V gene are MNHEY and SVGEGT. V lost 4 bases and J 5 bases, leaving 18 bases between the germline ends. This CDR3 spans 16 amino acids. The chain's CDR3 is CASSSTGRGRDQPQHF. CDR3 sequence (DNA): TGTGCCAGCAGTTCTACAGGCAGGGGCAGGGATCAGCCCCAGCATTTT.

This clonotype was seen ten or more times. This chain uses TRBV7-2 with TRBJ2-3, with 11 bases fitting TRBD2. CDR3 size: 17 residues. Trimming took 0 bases from V and 4 from J; bases not matched to a gene: 6. Germline CDR1 reads SGHTA; CDR2 reads FQGNSA. The CDR3 nucleotides are TGTGCCAGCAGCTTAGCCTTCCCTAGCGGGGGGTCAGATACGCAGTATTTT. Amino acids: CASSLAFPSGGSDTQYF.

Many counts were recorded for this clonotype. J is TRBJ2-7 and V is TRBV6-6; the match to TRBD1 covers 9 bases. The CDR3 has 15 amino acids. The ends lost 6 bases at V and 1 base at J; junction bases unmatched: 7. Germline CDR1 reads MNHNY; CDR2 reads SVGAGI (reference sequence). CDR3 nucleotide sequence: TGTGCCAGCAGCCCAGGGACAGGGCTATCCTACGAGCAGTACTTC. Translating gives CASSPGTGLSYEQYF.

This clonotype has at least ten counts. The CDR3 DNA reads as TGCAGCGTTGGGGAGGGGGCGGGCTATGGCTACACCTTC. It specifies CSVGEGAGYGYTF. V and J are TRBV29-1 and TRBJ1-2, with 7 bases aligning to TRBD1. The CDR3 totals 13 residues. The V gene end was trimmed by 4 bases and the J gene end by 4 bases; junction bases not matched to a gene: 6. Germline V gene lookup returns CDR1 SQVTM and CDR2 ANQGSEA.